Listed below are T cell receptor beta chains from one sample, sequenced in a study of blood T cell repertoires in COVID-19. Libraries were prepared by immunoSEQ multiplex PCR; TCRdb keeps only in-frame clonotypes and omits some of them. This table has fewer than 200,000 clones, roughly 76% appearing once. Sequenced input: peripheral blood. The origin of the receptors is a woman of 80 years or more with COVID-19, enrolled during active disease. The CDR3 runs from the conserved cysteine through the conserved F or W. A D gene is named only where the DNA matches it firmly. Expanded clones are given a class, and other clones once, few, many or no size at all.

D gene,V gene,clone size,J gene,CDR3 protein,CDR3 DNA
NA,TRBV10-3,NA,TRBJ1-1,CAISGQGMNTEAFF,TGTGCCATCAGTGGGCAGGGTATGAACACTGAAGCTTTCTTT
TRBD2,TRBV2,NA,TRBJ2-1,CASRGTSGRTEQFF,TGTGCCAGCAGGGGGACTAGCGGGAGGACTGAGCAGTTCTTC
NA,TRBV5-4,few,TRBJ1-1,CASSLSGDGTEAFF,TGTGCCAGCAGCTTGTCAGGGGATGGGACTGAAGCTTTCTTT
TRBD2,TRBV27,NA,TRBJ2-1,CASSSQLRTRGYNEQFF,TGTGCCAGCAGTTCGCAACTGAGGACTAGAGGTTACAATGAGCAGTTCTTC
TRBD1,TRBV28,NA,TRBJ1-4,CASSLDHRGGPGKLFF,TGTGCCAGCAGTTTAGACCACAGGGGCGGCCCCGGAAAACTGTTTTTT
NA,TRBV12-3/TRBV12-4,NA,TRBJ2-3,CASSRWGADTQYF,TGTGCCAGCAGCCGCTGGGGGGCAGATACGCAGTATTTT
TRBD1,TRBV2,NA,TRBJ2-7,CASGGTGTYEQYF,TGTGCCAGCGGCGGGACAGGGACCTACGAGCAGTACTTC
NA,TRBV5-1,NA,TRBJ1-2,CASSPPNTEGYTF,TGCGCCAGCAGCCCGCCGAACACAGAGGGCTACACCTTC
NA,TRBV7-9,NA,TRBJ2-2,CASSQRSAGELFF,TGTGCCAGCAGCCAAAGGAGCGCCGGGGAGCTGTTTTTT
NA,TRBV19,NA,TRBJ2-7,CATSSQGSLYEQYF,TGTGCCACCTCGTCGCAGGGAAGTCTCTACGAGCAGTACTTC
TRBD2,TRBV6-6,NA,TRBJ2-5,CASSPGLAGFETQYF,TGTGCCAGCAGTCCGGGACTAGCGGGATTTGAGACCCAGTACTTC
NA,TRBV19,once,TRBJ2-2,CASSIDLGDVGTGELFF,TGTGCCAGTAGTATAGATCTAGGGGATGTTGGCACCGGGGAGCTGTTTTTT
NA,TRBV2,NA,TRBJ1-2,CASSEMGGAYGYTF,TGTGCCAGCAGTGAAATGGGAGGGGCCTATGGCTACACCTTC
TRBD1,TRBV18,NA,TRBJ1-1,CASSQTGQSLMNTEAFF,TGTGCCAGCTCACAAACGGGACAGAGCCTCATGAACACTGAAGCTTTCTTT
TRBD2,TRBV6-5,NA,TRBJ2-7,CASRTGLADYEQYF,TGTGCCAGCAGGACGGGACTAGCGGACTACGAGCAGTACTTC
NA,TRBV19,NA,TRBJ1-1,CASRHLVRDTEAFF,TGTGCCAGTAGACACCTAGTCAGGGACACTGAAGCTTTCTTT
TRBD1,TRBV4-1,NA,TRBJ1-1,CASSQTGQGAGVTEAFF,TGCGCCAGCAGCCAGACGGGACAGGGGGCGGGGGTCACTGAAGCTTTCTTT
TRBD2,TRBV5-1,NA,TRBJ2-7,CASSLGLAGVSSYEQYF,TGCGCCAGCAGCTTGGGACTAGCGGGGGTAAGCTCCTACGAGCAGTACTTC
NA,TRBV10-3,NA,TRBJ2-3,CAIKWPSTDTQYF,TGTGCCATCAAATGGCCTAGCACAGATACGCAGTATTTT
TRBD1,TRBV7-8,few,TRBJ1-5,CASSLGWDRGVRSNQPQHF,TGTGCCAGCAGCTTAGGGTGGGACAGGGGAGTGCGTAGCAATCAGCCCCAGCATTTT
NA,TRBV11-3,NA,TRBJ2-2,CASSLYGVRGGELFF,TGTGCCAGCAGCTTATACGGGGTCAGAGGCGGGGAGCTGTTTTTT
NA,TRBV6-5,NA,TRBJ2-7,CASSLQDPYEQYF,TGTGCCAGCAGCCTACAGGACCCCTACGAGCAGTACTTC
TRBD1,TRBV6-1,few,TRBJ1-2,CASSVFKQTGYYGYTF,TGTGCCAGCAGTGTATTTAAGCAGACAGGGTATTATGGCTACACCTTC
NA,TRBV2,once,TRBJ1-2,CASSEGSYGYTF,TGTGCCAGCAGTGAAGGGAGCTATGGCTACACCTTC
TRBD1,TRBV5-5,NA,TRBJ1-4,CASSRTGTNEKLFF,TGTGCCAGCAGCAGGACAGGGACTAATGAAAAACTGTTTTTT